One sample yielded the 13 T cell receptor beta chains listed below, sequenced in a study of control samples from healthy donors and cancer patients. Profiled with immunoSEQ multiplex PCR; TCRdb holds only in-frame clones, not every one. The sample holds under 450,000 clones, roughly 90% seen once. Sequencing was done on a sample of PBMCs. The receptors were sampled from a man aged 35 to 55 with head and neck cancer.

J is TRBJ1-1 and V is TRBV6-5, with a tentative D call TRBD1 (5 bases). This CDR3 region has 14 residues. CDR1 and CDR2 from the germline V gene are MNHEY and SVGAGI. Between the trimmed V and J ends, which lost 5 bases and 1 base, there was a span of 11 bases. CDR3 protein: CASSLQGWNTEAFF. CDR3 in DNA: TGTGCCAGCAGTCTTCAGGGTTGGAACACTGAAGCTTTCTTT.

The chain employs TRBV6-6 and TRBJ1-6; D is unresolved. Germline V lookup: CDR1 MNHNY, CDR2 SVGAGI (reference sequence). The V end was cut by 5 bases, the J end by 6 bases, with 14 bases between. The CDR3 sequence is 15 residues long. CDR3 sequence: CASSQSWGGNSPLHF. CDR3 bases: TGTGCCAGCAGTCAGAGTTGGGGAGGTAATTCACCCCTCCACTTT.

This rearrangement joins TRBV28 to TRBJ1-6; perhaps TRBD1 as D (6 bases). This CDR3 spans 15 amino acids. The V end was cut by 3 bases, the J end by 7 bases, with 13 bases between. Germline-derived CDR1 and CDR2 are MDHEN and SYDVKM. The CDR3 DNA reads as TGTGCCAGCAGTTTGGAGCGCAGGGGCAATTCACCCCTCCACTTT. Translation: CASSLERRGNSPLHF.

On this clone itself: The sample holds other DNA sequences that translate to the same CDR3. CDR3 coding DNA: TGTGCCAGTAGTAACCGGGAACCCTATGGCTACACCTTC. It translates to CASSNREPYGYTF. The chain is built from TRBV19 and TRBJ1-2; D unclear. Germline V lookup: CDR1 LNHDA, CDR2 SQIVND (reference sequence). Trimming took 4 bases from V and 4 from J, leaving 10 bases between them. The length of the CDR3 is 13 residues.

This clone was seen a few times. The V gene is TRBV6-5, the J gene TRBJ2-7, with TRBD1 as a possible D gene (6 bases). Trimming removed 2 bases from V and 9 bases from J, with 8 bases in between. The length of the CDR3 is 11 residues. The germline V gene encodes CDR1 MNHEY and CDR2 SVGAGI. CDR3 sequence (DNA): TGTGCCAGCAGTTACGAGGGGGTGCAGTACTTC. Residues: CASSYEGVQYF.

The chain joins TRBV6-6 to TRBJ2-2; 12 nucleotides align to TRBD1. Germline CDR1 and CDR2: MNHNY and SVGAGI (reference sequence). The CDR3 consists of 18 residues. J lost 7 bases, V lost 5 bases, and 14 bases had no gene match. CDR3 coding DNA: TGTGCCAGCAGTCACAAAGGGGACGGGACAGGGGGCGGCGGGGAGCTGTTTTTT. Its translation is CASSHKGDGTGGGGELFF.

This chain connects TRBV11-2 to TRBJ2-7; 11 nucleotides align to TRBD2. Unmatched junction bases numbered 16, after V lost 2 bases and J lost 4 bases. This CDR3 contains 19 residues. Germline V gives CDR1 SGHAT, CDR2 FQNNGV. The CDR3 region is CASSLSRGTSGGTTYEQYF. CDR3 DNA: TGTGCCAGCAGCTTATCCCGAGGGACTAGCGGAGGGACGACATACGAGCAGTACTTC.

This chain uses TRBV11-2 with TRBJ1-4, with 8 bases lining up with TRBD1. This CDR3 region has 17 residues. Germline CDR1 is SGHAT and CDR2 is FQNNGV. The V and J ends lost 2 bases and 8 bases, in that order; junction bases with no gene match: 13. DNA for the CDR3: TGTGCCAGCAGCTTACTGTCTGGCGGACAGGGCGCGGAAAAACTGTTTTTT. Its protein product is CASSLLSGGQGAEKLFF.

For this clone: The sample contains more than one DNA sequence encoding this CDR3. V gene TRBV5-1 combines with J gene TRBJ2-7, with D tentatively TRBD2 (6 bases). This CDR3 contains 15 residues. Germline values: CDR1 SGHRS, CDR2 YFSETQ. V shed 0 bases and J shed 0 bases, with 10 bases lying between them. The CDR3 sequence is CASSLGGGSSYEQYF. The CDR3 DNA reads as TGCGCCAGCAGCTTGGGTGGGGGGAGCTCCTACGAGCAGTACTTC.

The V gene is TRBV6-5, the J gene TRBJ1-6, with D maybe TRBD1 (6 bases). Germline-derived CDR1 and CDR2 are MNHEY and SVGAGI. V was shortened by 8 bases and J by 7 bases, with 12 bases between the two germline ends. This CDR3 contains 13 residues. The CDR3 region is CASLGGGNSPLHF. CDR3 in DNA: TGTGCCAGCTTAGGGGGAGGGAATTCACCCCTCCACTTT.

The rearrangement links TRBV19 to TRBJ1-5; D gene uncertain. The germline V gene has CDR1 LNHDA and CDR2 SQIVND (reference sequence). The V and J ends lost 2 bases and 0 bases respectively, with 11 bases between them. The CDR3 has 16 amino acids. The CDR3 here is CASSISTSYSNQPQHF. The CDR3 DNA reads TGTGCCAGTAGTATATCGACAAGTTATAGCAATCAGCCCCAGCATTTT.

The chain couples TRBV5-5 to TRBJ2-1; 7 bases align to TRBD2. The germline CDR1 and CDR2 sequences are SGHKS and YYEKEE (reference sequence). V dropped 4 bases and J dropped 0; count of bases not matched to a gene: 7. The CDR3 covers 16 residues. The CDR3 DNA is TGTGCCAGCAGCCCATTGGGGGGGGGCTCCTACAATGAGCAGTTCTTC. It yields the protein CASSPLGGGSYNEQFF.

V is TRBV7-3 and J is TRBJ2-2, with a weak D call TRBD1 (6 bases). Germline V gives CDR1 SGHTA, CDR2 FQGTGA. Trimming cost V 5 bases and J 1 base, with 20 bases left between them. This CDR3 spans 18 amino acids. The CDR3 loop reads CASSANANPGQNTGELFF. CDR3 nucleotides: TGTGCCAGCAGCGCGAACGCGAATCCGGGACAGAACACCGGGGAGCTGTTTTTT.